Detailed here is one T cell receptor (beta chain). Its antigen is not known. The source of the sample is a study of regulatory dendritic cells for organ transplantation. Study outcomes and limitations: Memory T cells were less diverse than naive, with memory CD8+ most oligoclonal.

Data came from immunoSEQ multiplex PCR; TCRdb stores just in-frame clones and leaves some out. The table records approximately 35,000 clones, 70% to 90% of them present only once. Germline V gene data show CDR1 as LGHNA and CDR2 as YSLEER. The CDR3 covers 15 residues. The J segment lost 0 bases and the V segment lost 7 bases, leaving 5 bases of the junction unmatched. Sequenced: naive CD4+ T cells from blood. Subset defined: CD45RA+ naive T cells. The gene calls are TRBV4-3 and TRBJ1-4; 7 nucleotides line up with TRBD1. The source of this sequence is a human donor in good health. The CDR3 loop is CASNNRGSTNEKLFF. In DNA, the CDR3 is TGCGCCAGCAACAACAGGGGTTCAACTAATGAAAAACTGTTTTTT.